The T cell receptor beta chain under discussion was sequenced for a study of CD8 T cells in Susac syndrome. Study-wide points: The study's TCR sequencing and HLA analysis covered a relatively small number of individuals, and the study acknowledged this.

RNA in amounts of about 0.45 to 1 ug was reverse transcribed with random hexamers. Amplification of TCR beta CDR3 across 54 Vbeta and 13 Jbeta was performed with immunoSEQ multiplex PCR. TCRdb re-derived calls from the immunoSEQ multiplex PCR reads in MiXCR, one entry per CDR3 protein. Seen here are approximately 180,000 distinct CDR3 sequences, approximately 93% observed once, and the top ten hold roughly 0.098%. As for this clonotype: Its antigen is unidentified.

The CDR3 is made up of 14 amino acids. Trimming removed 7 bases from V and 2 bases from J, with 12 bases in between. Germline V gene data show CDR1 as MDHEN and CDR2 as SYDVKM. The multiple sclerosis control group was made up of treatment-naive patients with stable or active relapsing-remitting disease. The receptor's source is a human donor with multiple sclerosis. Sequencing input: CD4+ T cells from PBMCs. The chain combines TRBV28 with TRBJ1-5; D is uncertain. CDR3: CASTRMMGNQPQHF. The CDR3 DNA reads as TGTGCCAGCACTCGGATGATGGGCAATCAGCCCCAGCATTTT.